This T cell receptor beta chain was sequenced for a study of blood T cell repertoires in COVID-19. At the level of the study: Samples came from the United States, Italy and Spain, spanning acute and convalescent COVID-19. T cells, B-cell-depleted T cells, or PBMCs supplied cDNA or gDNA.

In the authors' methods: Nucleated cell counts were estimated from reference gene primer amplification. Repertoires were generated with immunoSEQ multiplex PCR, while TCRdb's copy carries only in-frame clones and drops some. From that table come the V and J calls and clone size; the DNA was used to work out D and trimming. The top ten clones hold 4% of a sample with just over 250,000 clones, around 90% of them seen once. Trimming pared 5 bases from V and 0 bases from J, leaving 13 bases between. The CDR3 sequence is 15 residues long. In germline, CDR1 is MNHEY, CDR2 SVGAGI. This clonotype originated in a man aged 55-75 years who had recovered from COVID-19. The chain recombines TRBV6-5 with TRBJ1-2, with a tentative D call TRBD1 (5 bases). The specimen was peripheral blood. The CDR3 DNA is TGTGCCAGCAGTCCCCGACAGCAATCTAACTATGGCTACACCTTC. Encoded protein: CASSPRQQSNYGYTF.